These 31 T cell receptor beta chains were sequenced from one sample in a study of graft-versus-host responses after intestinal transplantation (dated by TCRdb to the early 2020s). The receptor library was made with the immunoSEQ multiplex PCR assay. Drawn from immuneACCESS, this table holds only the in-frame rearrangements with V and J called that TCRdb kept. Clones are partly lost; checked studies trace under half to an unresolved V gene and leave the rest unexplained. The sample includes around 100,000 clones, with roughly 87% observed a single time. Of the sample, roughly 0.95% falls within the top ten clones. The time point label of this sample denotes: cells obtained before transplantation from donor or recipient. These receptors' targets are unknown. The sample in question was unstimulated CD4+ T cells sorted from spleen or lymph node cells, obtained before transplant. These receptors originate from a human donor who was the organ donor for an intestinal transplant.

The CDR3 protein is CASSGMRWGRGTTDTQYF. DNA of the CDR3: TGTGCCAGCAGCGGAATGCGGTGGGGCCGGGGGACCACAGATACGCAGTATTTT. J is TRBJ2-3 and V is TRBV7-2; D possibly corresponds to TRBD2 (6 bases). Deletions cut 5 bases from V and 2 bases from J, with 23 bases between. The CDR3 loop spans 18 amino acids. Per germline, CDR1 SGHTA and CDR2 FQGNSA.

The chain carries TRBV9 and TRBJ1-5; D not resolved. The V and J ends lost 0 bases and 7 bases respectively, with 17 bases between them. Germline assignment: CDR1 SGDLS and CDR2 YYNGEE. CDR3 length: 16 amino acids. The CDR3 DNA is TGTGCCAGCAGCGTAGGTAGGGCTCCTTTGGGACAGCCCCAGCATTTT. It specifies CASSVGRAPLGQPQHF.

This chain joins TRBV5-5 and TRBJ2-3; D possibly corresponds to TRBD1 (5 bases). Per the germline V gene, CDR1 is SGHKS and CDR2 is YYEKEE (reference sequence). CDR3 length: 13 residues. Trimming removed 6 bases from V and 3 bases from J, with 11 bases in between. The CDR3 sequence: CASKGMGTDTQYF. The CDR3 DNA follows: TGTGCCAGCAAGGGGATGGGTACAGATACGCAGTATTTT. The variable domain in full, completed from reference TRBV5-5 and TRBJ2-3, reads DAGVTQSPTHLIKTRGQQVTLRCSPISGHKSVSWYQQVLGQGPQFIFQYYEKEERGRGNFPDRFSARQFPNYSSELNVNALLLGDSALYLCASKGMGTDTQYFGPGTRLTVL.

This clone came up a few times. CDR3 sequence reads: CASSYPGTGNTEAFF. The CDR3 DNA reads as TGTGCCAGCAGTTACCCCGGGACAGGGAACACTGAAGCTTTCTTT. The chain combines TRBV6-6 with TRBJ1-1, with 8 bases aligning to TRBD1. The CDR3 totals 15 residues. Germline V gene data show CDR1 as MNHNY and CDR2 as SVGAGI (reference sequence). V shed 2 bases, J shed 1 base, and the junction held 3 bases outside the gene matches.

The J gene is TRBJ1-5, the V gene TRBV19; TRBD1 is a possible D gene (5 bases). The CDR3 is 16 amino acids. Per the germline V gene, CDR1 is LNHDA and CDR2 is SQIVND (reference sequence). The V and J ends lost 10 bases and 2 bases respectively, with 21 bases between them. In DNA form, the CDR3 reads TGTGCCACCTCCCTCGGAGGAGGGGCGGGCAATCAGCCCCAGCATTTT. It codes for CATSLGGGAGNQPQHF. The full variable domain, its missing parts supplied by reference TRBV19 and TRBJ1-5, is DGGITQSPKYLFRKEGQNVTLSCEQNLNHDAMYWYRQDPGQGLRLIYYSQIVNDFQKGDIAEGYSVSREKKESFPLTVTSAQKNPTAFYLCATSLGGGAGNQPQHFGDGTRLSIL.

The chain has TRBV7-9 and TRBJ1-3; no reliable D call. V lost 7 bases to trimming and J lost 1 base, with 17 bases between them. The CDR3 extends over 16 amino acids. In germline, CDR1 is SEHNR, CDR2 FQNEAQ (reference sequence). CDR3 in amino acids: CASISTGGRSGNTIYF. The CDR3 DNA reads TGTGCCAGCATCTCAACGGGAGGCAGGTCTGGAAACACCATATATTTT.

The chain uses TRBV5-6 and TRBJ2-5; a possible D gene is TRBD2 (6 bases). V was shortened by 4 bases and J by 2 bases, with 15 bases between the two germline ends. This CDR3 spans 15 amino acids. Germline values: CDR1 SGHDT, CDR2 YYEEEE. The CDR3 loop reads CASSPVRDFQETQYF. The DNA for the CDR3 is TGTGCCAGCAGCCCGGTTCGGGACTTTCAAGAGACCCAGTACTTC.

V and J are TRBV28 and TRBJ2-6, with unresolved D. V dropped 6 bases and J dropped 0 bases, with 12 bases sitting between them. The CDR3 loop spans 16 amino acids. Germline-derived CDR1 and CDR2 are MDHEN and SYDVKM. CDR3 in amino acids: CASSNFTPSGANVLTF. Here the CDR3 DNA reads TGTGCCAGCAGCAACTTTACGCCCTCTGGGGCCAACGTCCTGACTTTC.

The chain has TRBV5-1 and TRBJ2-4; 7 nucleotides line up with TRBD1. The CDR3 sequence is 16 residues long. With 2 bases clipped from V and 7 bases from J, the junction kept 12 bases outside the gene matches. CDR1 and CDR2 from the germline V gene are SGHRS and YFSETQ. The CDR3 coding sequence is TGCGCCAGCAGCTTACAAGGGGGCGCGAGGTTTAACATTCAGTACTTC. Translation: CASSLQGGARFNIQYF.

The chain couples TRBV5-1 to TRBJ2-3; 12 bases are shared with TRBD2. Germline V lookup: CDR1 SGHRS, CDR2 YFSETQ. The junction had 5 bases not matched to a gene; V was cut back by 0 bases and J by 6 bases. This CDR3 is 16 amino acids long. The CDR3 coding sequence is TGCGCCAGCAGCTTGGAGGCTAGCGGGGGGGCCGATACGCAGTATTTT. It yields the protein CASSLEASGGADTQYF.

The CDR3 is CASSHPPDRRSGNTIYF. The DNA of the CDR3 is TGCGCCAGCAGCCACCCCCCTGACAGACGCTCTGGAAACACCATATATTTT. The V gene is TRBV4-1, the J gene TRBJ1-3, with D possibly matching TRBD1 (5 bases). Germline CDR1 is MGHRA and CDR2 is YSYEKL. V gave up 3 bases and J gave up 0 bases, with 15 bases separating them. The CDR3 consists of 17 residues.

The genes are TRBV7-2 and TRBJ1-3; D is unclear. Germline lookup yields CDR1 SGHTA and CDR2 FQGNSA. V dropped 3 bases and J dropped 4 bases, with 4 bases sitting between them. The CDR3 runs to 12 residues. CDR3 amino acids: CASSFVGNTIYF. CDR3 DNA sequence: TGTGCCAGCAGCTTTGTAGGAAACACCATATATTTT. Together with reference TRBV7-2 and TRBJ1-3, the CDR3 gives the full variable domain: GAGVSQSPSNKVTEKGKDVELRCDPISGHTALYWYRQSLGQGLEFLIYFQGNSAPDKSGLPSDRFSAERTGGSVSTLTIQRTQQEDSAVYLCASSFVGNTIYFGEGSWLTVV.

This clone has just one count. The chain employs TRBV14 and TRBJ1-2, with 9 bases aligning to TRBD1. Losses at the gene ends were 5 bases for V and 5 bases for J; bases not matched to a gene: 9. The CDR3 extends over 15 amino acids. The germline gives CDR1 SGHDN, CDR2 FVKESK. Written as DNA, the CDR3 is TGTGCCAGCAGCAGGACAGGGGAAAGTTGGTATGGCTACACCTTC. Translation gives CASSRTGESWYGYTF.

The rearrangement uses TRBV5-4 and TRBJ1-3; D gene ambiguous. Trimming shortened V by 2 bases and J by 0 bases, and 3 bases separated the two germline ends. CDR3 length: 13 residues. CDR1 and CDR2 (germline): SGHNT, YYREEE (reference sequence). The CDR3 bases are TGTGCCAGCAGCTTTCTCTCTGGAAACACCATATATTTT. Its translation: CASSFLSGNTIYF.

V is TRBV9 and J is TRBJ2-2; D is tentatively TRBD1 or TRBD2 (5 bases each). The V end lost 0 bases, the J end lost 10 bases, and 13 bases lay between the germline ends. CDR3 size: 14 residues. Germline values: CDR1 SGDLS, CDR2 YYNGEE. In nucleotides, the CDR3 is TGTGCCAGCAGCGTAGGGGACCCGTATATGGAGCTGTTTTTT. It yields the protein CASSVGDPYMELFF.

This clone was observed a handful of times. This chain connects TRBV6-1 to TRBJ2-1, with TRBD2 identical over 10 bases. The CDR3 is 15 residues long. The V and J ends lost 4 bases and 4 bases, in that order; junction bases with no gene match: 4. Germline CDR1 is MNHNS and CDR2 is SASEGT. The CDR3 nucleotides are TGTGCCAGCAGTGTTAGCGGGGGGATATACAATGAGCAGTTCTTC. Translation: CASSVSGGIYNEQFF.

The chain is built from TRBV6-5 and TRBJ2-3; TRBD2 matches at 9 bases. J lost 3 bases, V lost 2 bases, and 3 bases had no gene match. The CDR3 spans 15 residues. CDR1 MNHEY and CDR2 SVGAGI come from the germline V gene. The CDR3, as DNA: TGTGCCAGCAGTTACAGCGGGGGGAGAACAGATACGCAGTATTTT. Translated: CASSYSGGRTDTQYF.

V gene TRBV4-2 combines with J gene TRBJ2-2, with TRBD2 matching over 9 bases. Germline V gene sequence: CDR1 LGHNA, CDR2 YNFKEQ. The CDR3 sequence is 18 residues long. V was pared by 0 bases and J by 7 bases, with 12 bases of the junction left unmatched. This CDR3 reads CASSQEFSGGAGGGELFF. The CDR3 DNA sequence: TGTGCCAGCAGCCAAGAGTTTAGCGGGGGCGCGGGAGGCGGGGAGCTGTTTTTT.

The CDR3 DNA reads as TGTGCCAATTTGGGACCGCTCAATTCACCCCTCCACTTT. The encoded protein is CANLGPLNSPLHF. This chain joins TRBV2 and TRBJ1-6; a possible D gene is TRBD1 (5 bases). The CDR3 is 13 amino acids. Trimming cost V 10 bases and J 7 bases, with 14 bases left between them. CDR1 SNHLY and CDR2 FYNNEI come from the germline V gene.

The V call is TRBV5-4, the J call TRBJ1-2, with 7 bases identical to TRBD1. Per the germline V gene, CDR1 is SGHNT and CDR2 is YYREEE (reference sequence). There are 15 residues in the CDR3. The ends lost 4 bases at V and 8 bases at J; junction bases unmatched: 14. The CDR3 loop is CASSAGGGRDWGYTF. Written as DNA, the CDR3 is TGTGCCAGCAGCGCAGGGGGTGGCCGGGATTGGGGCTACACCTTC.

The chain recombines TRBV28 with TRBJ1-2; TRBD1 matches 7 bases. V shed 6 bases and J 4 bases; nucleotides not matched to a gene: 5. The CDR3 sequence is 13 residues long. The germline CDR1 and CDR2 sequences are MDHEN and SYDVKM. CDR3 in DNA: TGTGCCAGCAGGTCCGGGACAGTCTATGGCTACACCTTC. Translating it yields CASRSGTVYGYTF.

The chain employs TRBV11-2 and TRBJ1-2; 7 bases are shared with TRBD1. V shed 3 bases and J 8 bases; nucleotides not matched to a gene: 6. Germline CDR1 and CDR2: SGHAT and FQNNGV. The CDR3 is made up of 13 amino acids. The CDR3 bases are TGTGCCAGCAGCTTCAGACAGGGATGGGGCTACACCTTC. This encodes CASSFRQGWGYTF.

The genes are TRBV5-1 and TRBJ1-2, with unresolved D. The length of the CDR3 is 14 residues. The germline V and J ends were trimmed by 4 bases and 8 bases, with 18 bases remaining between them. Germline CDR1 SGHRS, CDR2 YFSETQ. CDR3 DNA: TGCGCCAGCAGCCCGGTGTCGGGCCCAGAGGGCTACACCTTC. Residues: CASSPVSGPEGYTF.

This sequence joins TRBV27 and TRBJ2-7; D ambiguous. V lost 5 bases and J 6 bases, leaving 11 bases between the germline ends. Germline loops: CDR1 MNHEY, CDR2 SMNVEV (reference sequence). The CDR3 is made up of 12 amino acids. CDR3 nucleotide sequence: TGTGCCAGCAGTCCCCTCGGGCGCGAGCAGTACTTC. It is translated as CASSPLGREQYF.

The chain carries TRBV7-3 and TRBJ2-3; D possibly matches TRBD1 or TRBD2 (5 bases each). Germline loops: CDR1 SGHTA, CDR2 FQGTGA. This CDR3 contains 14 residues. The V end was cut by 1 base, the J end by 2 bases, with 7 bases between. CDR3 nucleotides: TGTGCCAGCAGCTTAATGGGACCCACAGATACGCAGTATTTT. Encoded protein: CASSLMGPTDTQYF. Complete variable domain (other parts from reference TRBV7-3 and TRBJ2-3): GAGVSQTPSNKVTEKGKYVELRCDPISGHTALYWYRQSLGQGPEFLIYFQGTGAADDSGLPNDRFFAVRPEGSVSTLKIQRTERGDSAVYLCASSLMGPTDTQYFGPGTRLTVL.

The chain couples TRBV7-3 to TRBJ2-6; D gene uncertain. Germline V CDR1 and CDR2: SGHTA, FQGTGA. The germline V and J ends were trimmed by 5 bases and 2 bases, with 10 bases remaining between them. The CDR3 length is 15 residues. For the CDR3, the DNA is TGTGCCAGCAGCCCTCTTCTAGCTGGGGCCAACGTCCTGACTTTC. Translation: CASSPLLAGANVLTF.

The chain joins TRBV5-6 to TRBJ2-5; TRBD2 might be the D (5 bases). V was shortened by 2 bases and J by 0 bases, with 17 bases between the two germline ends. CDR3 size: 17 residues. CDR1 and CDR2 from the germline V gene are SGHDT and YYEEEE. Here the CDR3 DNA reads TGTGCCAGCAGCTTACGCGCGGGCGCATCATACCAAGAGACCCAGTACTTC. Translating it yields CASSLRAGASYQETQYF.

The chain has TRBV7-9 and TRBJ1-2; D may be TRBD1 (5 bases). Germline-derived CDR1 and CDR2 are SEHNR and FQNEAQ (reference sequence). The germline V and J ends were trimmed by 5 bases and 2 bases, with 9 bases remaining between them. There are 13 residues in the CDR3. CDR3 protein: CASSQTENYGYTF. DNA of the CDR3: TGTGCCAGCAGCCAGACAGAGAACTATGGCTACACCTTC.

The genes are TRBV15 and TRBJ1-2; the match to TRBD1 covers 7 bases. J was trimmed by 6 bases and V by 0 bases; bases with no gene match: 7. Germline V gene data show CDR1 as LNHNV and CDR2 as YYDKDF (reference sequence). This CDR3 comprises 15 residues. The CDR3 DNA reads as TGTGCCACCAGCAGAGATCGTTCCAGGGGGAATGGCTACACCTTC. It yields the protein CATSRDRSRGNGYTF.

This clone was recorded once. The V gene is TRBV5-4, the J gene TRBJ1-4; D might be TRBD1 (6 bases). This CDR3 is built from 13 residues. The V gene's germline CDR1 is SGHNT and CDR2 YYREEE (reference sequence). The V end lost 0 bases, the J end lost 8 bases, and 8 bases lay between the germline ends. The CDR3 sequence is CASSLDRAEKLFF. The CDR3 bases are TGTGCCAGCAGCTTGGACAGGGCCGAAAAACTGTTTTTT.

The genes are TRBV6-5 and TRBJ2-2; 10 bases are shared with TRBD2. J lost 7 bases, V lost 6 bases, and 5 bases had no gene match. The CDR3 is 14 residues long. Per germline, CDR1 MNHEY and CDR2 SVGAGI. The CDR3 sequence is CASRSGGAIGELFF. The CDR3 DNA reads as TGTGCCAGCAGGAGCGGGGGGGCCATCGGGGAGCTGTTTTTT.